These T cell receptor beta chains were read from a single sample in a study of T cells after yellow fever vaccination. Each CDR3 protein is one row after TCRdb ran MiXCR on the 5' RACE reads. Counted here are some 340,000 distinct CDR3 sequences, approximately 12% occurring once; the ten biggest clones make up about 3%. The source material was CD4+ T cells sorted from PBMCs, sampled 45 days after the yellow fever booster vaccination. These TCRs come from a man aged 18 to 29 who received the YFV17D yellow fever vaccine. Each CDR3 is given with its conserved first and last residue. The D gene is left open where the match is weak. Expanded clones get a size class; other rows say once, few or many, or leave the size out.

j_call v_call d_call clone_size cdr3_nt cdr3_aa
TRBJ2-2 TRBV5-4 TRBD1 - TGTGCCAGCAGCGGAATCGGGACAGGGGGTCCCGGGGAGCTGTTTTTT CASSGIGTGGPGELFF
TRBJ2-2 TRBV29-1 - few TGCAGCGTTGACACAGGGACGAACACCGGGGAGCTGTTTTTT CSVDTGTNTGELFF
TRBJ2-3 TRBV12-3/TRBV12-4 TRBD2 - TGTGCCAGCACCCAGGGTAGACAAGCGGGGGGTGATACGCAGTATTTT CASTQGRQAGGDTQYF
TRBJ2-5 TRBV29-1 - - TGCAGCGTTGAACTGGATCCTCAACAAGAGACCCAGTACTTC CSVELDPQQETQYF
TRBJ1-3 TRBV28 - few TGTGCCAGCAGTTTCGACCTCCTAAGCTCTGGAAACACCATATATTTT CASSFDLLSSGNTIYF
TRBJ2-7 TRBV18 - few TGTGCCAGCTCACCGCGGCAGCAAGTTGCGGGTCGGGAGCAGTACTTC CASSPRQQVAGREQYF
TRBJ1-2 TRBV30 - few TGTGCCTGGAAAACCCGGGGGACGTCGACCTATGGCTACACCTTC CAWKTRGTSTYGYTF
TRBJ2-5 TRBV6-4 TRBD2 - TGTGCCAGCACCCACGGGGCTAGCGGGGGGGCCAAGGAGGAAGAGACCCAGTACTTC CASTHGASGGAKEEETQYF
TRBJ2-1 TRBV14 - - TGTGCCACCTCTCTAGGGTTATACAATGAGCAGTTCTTC CATSLGLYNEQFF
TRBJ2-7 TRBV20-1 TRBD1 many TGCAGTGCTAGGTGGACAGGGGCCTACGAGCAGTACTTC CSARWTGAYEQYF
TRBJ2-6 TRBV4-1 - few TGCGCCAGCAGCCCAATACCAACAGCTACTGGGGCCAACGTCCTGACTTTC CASSPIPTATGANVLTF
TRBJ2-3 TRBV5-6 - few TGTGCCAGCAGCTTGTGGCAGACTAGCACAGATACGCAGTATTTT CASSLWQTSTDTQYF
TRBJ2-1 TRBV7-6 - few TGTGCCAGCAGCTTCCCGGGGGGCAACAATGAGCAGTTCTTC CASSFPGGNNEQFF
TRBJ2-5 TRBV6-1 - few TGTGCCAGCAGGATGATTCGTCGAGAGACCCAGTACTTC CASRMIRRETQYF
TRBJ2-2 TRBV7-2 - few TGTGCCAGCAGCTTAGTATCGGGAAACACCGGGGAGCTGTTTTTT CASSLVSGNTGELFF
TRBJ2-4 TRBV9 - - TGTGCCAGCAGCCCCGACTCCCCTGGGGTACCAAACATTCAGTACTTC CASSPDSPGVPNIQYF
TRBJ1-2 TRBV6-6 - - TGTGCCAGCAGTTCGGGGAGTGGTAACTATGGCTACACCTTC CASSSGSGNYGYTF
TRBJ2-6 TRBV10-2 - few TGCGCCAGCAGTGCGTGGACCGCCGGGACGGGACCATCTGGGGCCAACGTCCTGACTTTC CASSAWTAGTGPSGANVLTF
TRBJ1-5 TRBV6-2/TRBV6-3 - few TGTGCCAGCAGAGGCATTGCTGGGGGCACGGGGCCCCAGCATTTT CASRGIAGGTGPQHF
TRBJ2-1 TRBV12-3/TRBV12-4 - many TGTGCCAGCAGTTTAACAGGGTTGACTGAGCAGTTCTTC CASSLTGLTEQFF
TRBJ2-3 TRBV7-3 - - TGTTCCAGCAGCCTTTCTAGGCAGGATACGCAGTATTTT CSSSLSRQDTQYF
TRBJ2-4 TRBV6-5 TRBD2 - TGTGCCAGCAGTTCGGGGGGGGGAAACATTCAGTACTTC CASSSGGGNIQYF
TRBJ2-1 TRBV20-1 TRBD2 few TGCAGTGCTAGTAGCGGGGGGGCTTGGAATGAGCAGTTCTTC CSASSGGAWNEQFF
TRBJ2-7 TRBV6-2/TRBV6-3 - many TGTGCCAGCGGTCACCTGAGCGAGCAGTACTTC CASGHLSEQYF
TRBJ2-4 TRBV7-2 TRBD1 - TGTGCCAGCAGCAGATCCCGTGGACAGGGTGAGAACATTCAGTACTTC CASSRSRGQGENIQYF
TRBJ2-1 TRBV6-6 - - TGTGCCAGCAGGGGGGGCAGGTTTGAGCAGTTCTTC CASRGGRFEQFF
TRBJ1-5 TRBV6-2/TRBV6-3 - few TGTGCCAGCAGTTACGGAGGGGCTGGGAATCAGCCCCAGCATTTT CASSYGGAGNQPQHF
TRBJ2-3 TRBV24-1 - - TGTGCCACCAGCTTCACCGGGGGAAATACGCAGTATTTT CATSFTGGNTQYF
TRBJ1-1 TRBV12-3/TRBV12-4 - many TGTGCCAGCAGTTTCAGTGGTGAAGAAGCTTTCTTT CASSFSGEEAFF